The present T cell receptor beta chain was sequenced within a study of blood T cells in healthy people across ages. Broader study findings: While age rose, TCR beta diversity per million T cells dropped in a roughly linear way.

Germline values: CDR1 SEHNR, CDR2 FQNEAQ (reference sequence). V lost 5 bases and J lost 3, with 10 bases in between. The CDR3 is made up of 13 amino acids. This clonotype was seen many times. The target antigen is unknown. Combining a sample-barcoded 5' primer with a J-beta primer mix, a second PCR ran for about 6 to 11 cycles. TCRdb reanalysed the 5' RACE reads using MiXCR and keeps one entry per CDR3 protein. The sample consists of some 1.5 million distinct CDR3 sequences, about 30% of them appearing once. The TCR comes from a woman aged 25 to 39 in good health. V and J are TRBV7-9 and TRBJ1-2; D is ambiguous. Sequencing was done on a sample of blood. In DNA form, the CDR3 reads TGTGCCAGCAGCCCAAACACGGACTATGGCTACACCTTC. Protein product: CASSPNTDYGYTF.